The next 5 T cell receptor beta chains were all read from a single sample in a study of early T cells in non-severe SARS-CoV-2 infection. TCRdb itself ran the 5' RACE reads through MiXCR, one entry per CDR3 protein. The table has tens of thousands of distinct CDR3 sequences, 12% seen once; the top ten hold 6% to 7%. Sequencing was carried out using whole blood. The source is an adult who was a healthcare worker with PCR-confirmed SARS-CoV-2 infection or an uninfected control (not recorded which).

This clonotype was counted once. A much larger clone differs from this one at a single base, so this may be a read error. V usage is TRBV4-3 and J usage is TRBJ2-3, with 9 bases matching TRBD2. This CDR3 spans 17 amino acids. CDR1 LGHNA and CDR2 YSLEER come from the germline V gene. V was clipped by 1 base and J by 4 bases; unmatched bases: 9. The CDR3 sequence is CASSQGSAGGSADTQYF. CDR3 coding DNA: TGCGCCAGCAGCCAAGGATCAGCGGGAGGCAGCGCAGATACGCAGTATTTT.

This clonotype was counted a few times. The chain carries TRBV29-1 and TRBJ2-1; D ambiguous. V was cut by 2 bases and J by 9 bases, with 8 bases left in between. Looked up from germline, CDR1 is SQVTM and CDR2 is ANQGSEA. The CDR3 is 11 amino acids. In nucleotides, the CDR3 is TGCAGCGTTGAACAGGAGTTTGAGCAGTTCTTC. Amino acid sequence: CSVEQEFEQFF.

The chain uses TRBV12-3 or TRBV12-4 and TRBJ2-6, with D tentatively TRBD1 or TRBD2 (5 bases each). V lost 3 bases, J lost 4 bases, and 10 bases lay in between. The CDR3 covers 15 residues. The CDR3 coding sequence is TGTGCCAGCAGTTTGACGGGGCCGGGGGCCAACGTCCTGACTTTC. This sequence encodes CASSLTGPGANVLTF.

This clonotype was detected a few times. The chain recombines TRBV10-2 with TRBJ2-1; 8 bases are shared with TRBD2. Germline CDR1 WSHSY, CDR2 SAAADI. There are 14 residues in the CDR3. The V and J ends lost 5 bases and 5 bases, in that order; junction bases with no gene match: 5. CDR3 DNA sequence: TGCGCCAGCAGTAAGCGGGGGACGAACAATGAGCAGTTCTTC. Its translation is CASSKRGTNNEQFF.

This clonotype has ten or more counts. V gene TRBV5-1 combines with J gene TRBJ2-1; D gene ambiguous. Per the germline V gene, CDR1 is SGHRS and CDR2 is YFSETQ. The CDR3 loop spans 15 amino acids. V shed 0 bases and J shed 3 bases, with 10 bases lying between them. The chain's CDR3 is CASSLAAVSYNEQFF. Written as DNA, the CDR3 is TGCGCCAGCAGCTTGGCCGCCGTCAGCTACAATGAGCAGTTCTTC.